The entry that follows covers one T cell receptor (beta chain) sequence. Its antigen is unknown. The data were taken from a study of fetal regulatory T cell absence and autoimmunity. CDR1 and CDR2 (germline): LNHDA, SQIVND (reference sequence). The CDR3 length is 16 residues. V gave up 5 bases and J gave up 2 bases; unmatched junction bases: 7. This table comes from immunoSEQ multiplex PCR, and its TCRdb copy is limited to in-frame clones, with some not included. This repertoire shows 95,000 to 100,000 clones, about two thirds found once; its top ten account for roughly 2%. Findings and caveats of the study: Some top pancreas TCR clones were over 95-fold enriched versus cord blood.

V is TRBV19 and J is TRBJ2-3; 10 positions agree with TRBD2. The TCR was taken from a male donor with IPEX syndrome. Source material: pancreas tissue. This CDR3 is CASSSLAGALTDTQYF. The CDR3 DNA is TGTGCCAGTAGTTCCCTAGCGGGGGCGCTCACAGATACGCAGTATTTT. Drawing the rest from reference TRBV19 and TRBJ2-3, the complete variable domain is DGGITQSPKYLFRKEGQNVTLSCEQNLNHDAMYWYRQDPGQGLRLIYYSQIVNDFQKGDIAEGYSVSREKKESFPLTVTSAQKNPTAFYLCASSSLAGALTDTQYFGPGTRLTVL.